The present T cell receptor beta chain was sequenced within a study of OX40 agonist ivuxolimab in advanced cancers. As for the study in general: Averaging 60 years in age, with a range of roughly 20 to 80, the cohort was 80% to 90% male. Patients with prior anti-PD-1, anti-PD-L1 or anti-CTLA-4 therapy were eligible; 40% to 45% had some.

Trimming removed 1 base at V and 2 bases at J, with 11 bases between. The CDR3 is 15 residues long. Germline V gene lookup returns CDR1 KGHSH and CDR2 LQKENI. The assay was immunoSEQ multiplex PCR, and TCRdb's table has in-frame clones only and misses some. The table shows approximately 61,000 clones, with about 80% occurring only once. Material: CD4+ or CD8+ T cells sorted from blood, obtained in a trial of the OX40 agonist ivuxolimab. The source is an adult with an advanced solid tumor such as melanoma, head and neck, liver or kidney cancer. This rearrangement joins TRBV18 to TRBJ1-2, with D possibly TRBD1 on 6 matching bases. The CDR3 DNA reads TGTGCCAGCTCACCACTCGGTCAGGGGAACTATGGCTACACCTTC. This encodes CASSPLGQGNYGYTF.